The 25 T cell receptor beta chains given below trace back to one sample, sequenced in a study of neurological immune-mediated disorders. TCRdb reprocessed the 5' RACE reads with MiXCR, giving one entry per CDR3 protein. Seen here are about 21,000 distinct CDR3 sequences, over 5.5% observed once, and the top ten hold more than 40%. Sample: CD8+ T cells from blood. The receptors originated from a man aged 18 to 30 in good health.

This clonotype was recorded many times. The V and J genes are TRBV7-8 and TRBJ1-2, with 11 bases identical to TRBD1. Per the germline V gene, CDR1 is SGHVS and CDR2 is FQNEAQ. The V gene end was trimmed by 3 bases and the J gene end by 8 bases; junction bases not matched to a gene: 8. This CDR3 spans 15 amino acids. The DNA for the CDR3 is TGTGCCAGCAGCTTGACAGGGACAGGGGGTAGCGGCTACACCTTC. It is translated as CASSLTGTGGSGYTF.

In its sample, this clonotype was seen many times. This chain uses TRBV20-1 with TRBJ2-1; the D is unclear. In germline, CDR1 is DFQATT, CDR2 SNEGSKA (reference sequence). The CDR3 extends over 13 amino acids. V shed 5 bases and J shed 7 bases, with 15 bases lying between them. CDR3 residues: CSAQTPLGNEQFF. CDR3 DNA: TGCAGTGCTCAGACTCCCCTTGGGAATGAGCAGTTCTTC.

This clonotype was counted many times. The chain employs TRBV20-1 and TRBJ2-7; D remains ambiguous. Trimming took off 6 bases at V and 1 base at J, with 10 bases between the two ends. The CDR3 extends over 12 amino acids. Germline CDR1 reads DFQATT; CDR2 reads SNEGSKA (reference sequence). CDR3 residues: CSAADGSYEQYF. CDR3 in DNA: TGCAGTGCCGCGGACGGATCCTACGAGCAGTACTTC.

This clonotype was found a few times. The V call is TRBV7-3, the J call TRBJ2-1, with D possibly TRBD2 on 6 matching bases. V lost 4 bases to trimming and J lost 4 bases, with 23 bases between them. Germline loops: CDR1 SGHTA, CDR2 FQGTGA. CDR3 length: 18 amino acids. CDR3 protein: CASSSSGRGLLAYNEQFF. For the CDR3, the DNA is TGTGCCAGCAGCTCGTCAGGTCGGGGACTCCTCGCTTACAATGAGCAGTTCTTC. Using reference TRBV7-3 and TRBJ2-1 for the parts outside the CDR3, the full variable domain is GAGVSQTPSNKVTEKGKYVELRCDPISGHTALYWYRQSLGQGPEFLIYFQGTGAADDSGLPNDRFFAVRPEGSVSTLKIQRTERGDSAVYLCASSSSGRGLLAYNEQFFGPGTRLTVL.

By share, this clonotype ranks as medium-sized. V is TRBV20-1 and J is TRBJ1-1; 7 bases are a match to TRBD1. V lost 0 bases and J lost 3; bases outside the gene matches: 7. Germline CDR1 is DFQATT and CDR2 is SNEGSKA (reference sequence). The CDR3 sequence is 15 residues long. DNA for the CDR3: TGCAGTGCTAGAGATCTCAGGGGGGGTGACACTGAAGCTTTCTTT. It yields the protein CSARDLRGGDTEAFF.

This clonotype showed up many times. The V gene is TRBV11-2, the J gene TRBJ2-1; D may be TRBD2 (5 bases). The CDR3 is 13 residues long. Germline V gives CDR1 SGHAT, CDR2 FQNNGV. V gave up 2 bases and J gave up 5 bases, with 7 bases separating them. The chain's CDR3 is CASSLFGDNEQFF. CDR3 coding DNA: TGTGCCAGCAGCTTATTCGGGGACAATGAGCAGTTCTTC.

In this sample, this clonotype turned up many times. The chain has TRBV27 and TRBJ2-7; 10 bases agree with TRBD1. From germline, CDR1 is MNHEY and CDR2 SMNVEV (reference sequence). J lost 1 base, V lost 8 bases, and 8 bases had no gene match. The length of the CDR3 is 15 residues. CDR3 protein: CASAWGDRGSYEQYF. The CDR3 DNA reads as TGTGCCAGCGCTTGGGGGGACAGGGGTTCCTACGAGCAGTACTTC.

This clonotype was picked up many times. The chain recombines TRBV9 with TRBJ2-1, with TRBD2 matching over 9 bases. Germline loops: CDR1 SGDLS, CDR2 YYNGEE. This CDR3 is 14 amino acids long. The ends lost 3 bases at V and 6 bases at J; junction bases unmatched: 4. The CDR3 here is CASSASGGFNEQFF. In DNA form, the CDR3 reads TGTGCCAGCAGCGCGAGCGGGGGGTTCAATGAGCAGTTCTTC.

This clonotype occurred many times. This chain joins TRBV29-1 and TRBJ2-2; no definite D call. The CDR3 runs 13 residues. Trimming took 6 bases from V and 4 from J, leaving 12 bases between them. CDR1 and CDR2 (germline): SQVTM, ANQGSEA. Here the CDR3 DNA reads TGCAGCGTGGATTTGGTTGCCACCGGGGAGCTGTTTTTT. It encodes CSVDLVATGELFF.

The table lists this clonotype with many counts. This chain joins TRBV20-1 and TRBJ1-2, with TRBD1 identical over 7 bases. CDR3 length: 13 residues. V shed 6 bases, J shed 4 bases, and the junction held 8 bases outside the gene matches. Germline values: CDR1 DFQATT, CDR2 SNEGSKA (reference sequence). The CDR3 nucleotides read TGCAGTGCCGACAGGGACGAAGGCTATGGCTACACCTTC. As protein: CSADRDEGYGYTF.

This clonotype was detected ten times or more. J is TRBJ2-3 and V is TRBV5-1, with 9 positions matching TRBD1. V shed 3 bases, J shed 4 bases, and the junction held 6 bases outside the gene matches. The CDR3 runs 15 residues. Germline loops: CDR1 SGHRS, CDR2 YFSETQ. The CDR3 region is CASSSGTGLPDTQYF. CDR3 nucleotides: TGCGCCAGCAGCTCCGGGACAGGGCTCCCAGATACGCAGTATTTT. The full variable domain, its missing parts supplied by reference TRBV5-1 and TRBJ2-3, is KAGVTQTPRYLIKTRGQQVTLSCSPISGHRSVSWYQQTPGQGLQFLFEYFSETQRNKGNFPGRFSGRQFSNSRSEMNVSTLELGDSALYLCASSSGTGLPDTQYFGPGTRLTVL.

This clonotype appeared many times. This chain links TRBV12-3 or TRBV12-4 with TRBJ2-5; 11 bases are a match to TRBD2. After removal of 5 bases from V and 2 bases from J, the junction contained 7 bases not matched to a gene. The CDR3 extends over 16 amino acids. The CDR3 nucleotides are TGTGCCAGCAGTCCCCCGACTAGCGGGGTTCAAGAGACCCAGTACTTC. Translation gives CASSPPTSGVQETQYF.

This clonotype was recorded at least ten times. The J gene is TRBJ1-2, the V gene TRBV6-2 or TRBV6-3; D unresolved. V was cut by 6 bases and J by 4 bases, with 15 bases left in between. The CDR3 extends over 14 amino acids. Per the germline V gene, CDR1 is MNHEY and CDR2 is SVGEGT. The CDR3 spells CASRGINVPYGYTF. The CDR3 DNA sequence: TGTGCCAGCAGGGGCATCAACGTCCCCTATGGCTACACCTTC.

This clonotype was counted many times. The chain employs TRBV20-1 and TRBJ2-7, with D uncertain. V dropped 6 bases and J dropped 2 bases, with 11 bases sitting between them. The CDR3 spans 12 residues. Germline CDR1 and CDR2: DFQATT and SNEGSKA (reference sequence). The CDR3 reads CSAVTETYEQYF. DNA of the CDR3: TGCAGTGCCGTGACCGAAACCTACGAGCAGTACTTC.

This clonotype was observed many times. The chain joins TRBV6-2 or TRBV6-3 to TRBJ2-7; the D is unclear. Per the germline V gene, CDR1 is MNHEY and CDR2 is SVGEGT. The CDR3 consists of 13 residues. V lost 2 bases and J 3 bases, leaving 8 bases between the germline ends. The chain's CDR3 is CASSYRVGYEQYF. As DNA, the CDR3 is TGTGCCAGCAGTTACCGGGTGGGCTACGAGCAGTACTTC.

This clonotype is categorized as medium-sized (0.01 to 0.1%). The V gene is TRBV3-1, the J gene TRBJ1-4; a possible D gene is TRBD1 (5 bases). Trimming removed 3 bases at V and 5 bases at J, with 19 bases between. Germline lookup yields CDR1 LGHDT and CDR2 YNNKEL (reference sequence). The CDR3 length is 17 residues. Here the CDR3 reads CASSQKQDPIGNEKLFF. In DNA, the CDR3 is TGTGCCAGCAGCCAGAAACAGGACCCCATCGGGAATGAAAAACTGTTTTTT. The whole variable domain, filled in from reference TRBV3-1 and TRBJ1-4, reads DTAVSQTPKYLVTQMGNDKSIKCEQNLGHDTMYWYKQDSKKFLKIMFSYNNKELIINETVPNRFSPKSPDKAHLNLHINSLELGDSAVYFCASSQKQDPIGNEKLFFGSGTQLSVL.

The sample holds many counts of this clonotype. The chain is built from TRBV27 and TRBJ1-1; 7 bases line up with TRBD1. The germline V gene encodes CDR1 MNHEY and CDR2 SMNVEV (reference sequence). V lost 4 bases and J lost 5; bases outside the gene matches: 7. The CDR3 consists of 14 residues. CDR3 DNA: TGTGCCAGCAGTTGGGTCAGGGGGTGGACTGAAGCTTTCTTT. This translates into CASSWVRGWTEAFF.

In its sample, this clonotype was seen many times. This rearrangement joins TRBV19 to TRBJ2-6; D is uncertain. CDR3 length: 14 amino acids. Per the germline V gene, CDR1 is LNHDA and CDR2 is SQIVND (reference sequence). V gave up 5 bases and J gave up 0 bases, with 5 bases separating them. Here the CDR3 reads CASSALSGANVLTF. The DNA for the CDR3 is TGTGCCAGTAGTGCGCTCTCTGGGGCCAACGTCCTGACTTTC.

At least ten counts were recorded for this clonotype. The genes are TRBV6-6 and TRBJ2-7, with 7 bases identical to TRBD1. With V trimmed by 6 bases and J by 3 bases, 8 bases remained unmatched. Germline assignment: CDR1 MNHNY and CDR2 SVGAGI (reference sequence). The CDR3 has 14 amino acids. DNA of the CDR3: TGTGCCAGCAGCCCATATCGACAGGGCTACGAGCAGTACTTC. Translating it yields CASSPYRQGYEQYF.

This clonotype was seen repeatedly, ten times or more. CDR3 amino acids: CASSSTYEQYF. The CDR3 region has the DNA TGTGCCAGCAGTAGCACCTACGAGCAGTACTTC. The chain combines TRBV12-3 or TRBV12-4 with TRBJ2-7, with unresolved D. The CDR3 is 11 amino acids. V lost 5 bases to trimming and J lost 2 bases, with 4 bases between them.

This clonotype was detected ten times or more. The chain couples TRBV3-1 to TRBJ2-1; TRBD2 matches at 14 bases. The CDR3 is 16 amino acids. Germline lookup yields CDR1 LGHDT and CDR2 YNNKEL (reference sequence). Unmatched junction bases numbered 3, after V lost 4 bases and J lost 4 bases. CDR3 coding DNA: TGTGCCAGCAGCCCGGGACTAGCGGGGGCGTACAATGAGCAGTTCTTC. This codes for CASSPGLAGAYNEQFF.

This clonotype was observed at least ten times. V usage is TRBV29-1 and J usage is TRBJ1-1; possible D gene TRBD1, 5 bases. Trimming cost V 4 bases and J 2 bases, with 11 bases left between them. In germline, CDR1 is SQVTM, CDR2 ANQGSEA. The CDR3 sequence is 13 residues long. CDR3 region: CSVGGEGNTEAFF. CDR3 DNA sequence: TGCAGCGTTGGAGGGGAGGGTAACACTGAAGCTTTCTTT.

This clonotype was detected many times. The rearrangement joins TRBV6-5 to TRBJ2-3, with 12 bases lining up with TRBD2. V was pared by 6 bases and J by 3 bases, with 4 bases of the junction left unmatched. The CDR3 sequence is 15 residues long. CDR1 and CDR2 (germline): MNHEY, SVGAGI. CDR3 sequence (DNA): TGTGCCAGCAGCCTGACTAGCGGGGGTACAGATACGCAGTATTTT. Translation: CASSLTSGGTDTQYF.

In this sample, this clonotype turned up many times. The J gene is TRBJ1-2, the V gene TRBV6-5, with unresolved D. CDR3 length: 12 residues. V lost 4 bases, J lost 3 bases, and 6 bases lay in between. Germline CDR1 and CDR2: MNHEY and SVGAGI. The DNA of the CDR3 is TGTGCCAGCAGTTCCCAAGACTATGGCTACACCTTC. Translating it yields CASSSQDYGYTF.

Ten or more counts support this clonotype. This chain connects TRBV20-1 to TRBJ1-5; 7 bases are shared with TRBD1. Germline trimming cut 4 bases from V and 0 bases from J; bases unmatched to any gene: 6. Germline V gives CDR1 DFQATT, CDR2 SNEGSKA (reference sequence). The CDR3 length is 15 residues. The CDR3: CSATRDRYSNQPQHF. The CDR3 bases are TGCAGTGCTACTCGGGACAGATATAGCAATCAGCCCCAGCATTTT.